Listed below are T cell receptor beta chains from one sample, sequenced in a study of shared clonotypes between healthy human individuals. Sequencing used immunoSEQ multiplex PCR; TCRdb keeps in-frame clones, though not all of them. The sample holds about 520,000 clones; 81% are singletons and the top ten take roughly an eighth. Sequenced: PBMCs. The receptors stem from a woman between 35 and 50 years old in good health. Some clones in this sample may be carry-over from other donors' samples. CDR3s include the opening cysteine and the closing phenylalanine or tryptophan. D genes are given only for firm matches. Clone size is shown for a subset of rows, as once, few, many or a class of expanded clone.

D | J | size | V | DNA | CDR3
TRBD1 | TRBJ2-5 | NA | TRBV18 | TGTGCCAGCTCCCCTGGACAGGGGGGGGAGACCCAGTACTTC | CASSPGQGGETQYF
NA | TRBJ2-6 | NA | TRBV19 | TGTGCCACCAGAGCAGGTGGGAGCTCTGGGGCCAACGTCCTGACTTTC | CATRAGGSSGANVLTF
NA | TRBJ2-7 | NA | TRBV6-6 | TGTGCCAGCAGTTACCGGGACCGCAATCCAGAGCAGTACTTC | CASSYRDRNPEQYF
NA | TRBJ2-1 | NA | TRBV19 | TGTGCCAGTAGTGAGAGACTTCTTTCCAATGAGCAGTTCTTC | CASSERLLSNEQFF
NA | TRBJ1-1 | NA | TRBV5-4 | TGTGCCAGCAGCTTGCAAGGGACCGCGGCTGAAGCTTTCTTT | CASSLQGTAAEAFF
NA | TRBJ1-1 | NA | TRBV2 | TGTGCCAGCACCACCAGTTGGGGAGACACTGAAGCTTTCTTT | CASTTSWGDTEAFF
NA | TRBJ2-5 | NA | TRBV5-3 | TGTGCCAGAAGAGAATCTAGCTCTGACGAAACCCAGTACTTC | CARRESSSDETQYF
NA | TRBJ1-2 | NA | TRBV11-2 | TGTGCCAGCAGCTTGGGGCAGGGTAGCTATGGCTACACCTTC | CASSLGQGSYGYTF
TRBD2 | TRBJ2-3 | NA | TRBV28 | TGTGCCAGCACGGCCGGGACTAGCCGCTCAGATACGCAGTATTTT | CASTAGTSRSDTQYF
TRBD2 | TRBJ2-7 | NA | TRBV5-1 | TGCGCCAGCAGCGCCCGGACTAGCGGGATCTCCTACGAGCAGTACTTC | CASSARTSGISYEQYF
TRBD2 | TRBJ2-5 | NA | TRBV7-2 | TGTGCCAGCAGCTTGGCCAGCGGGAGTCAAGAGACCCAGTACTTC | CASSLASGSQETQYF
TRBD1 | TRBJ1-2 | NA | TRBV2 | TGTGCCAGCAGGGCGGGGACAGGGGGGCATGGCTACACCTTC | CASRAGTGGHGYTF
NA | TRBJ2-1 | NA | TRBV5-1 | TGCGCCAGCAGCTTGTTCGAGACCAATGAGCAGTTCTTC | CASSLFETNEQFF
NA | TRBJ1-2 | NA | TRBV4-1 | TGCGCCAGCAGCCAAAGCGCCCGTAATGCCTATGGCTACACCTTC | CASSQSARNAYGYTF
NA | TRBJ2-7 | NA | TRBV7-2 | TGTGCCAGCAGCCCCTTTGGGAGCTCCTACGAGCAGTACTTC | CASSPFGSSYEQYF
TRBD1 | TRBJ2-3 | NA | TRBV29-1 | TGCAGCGTTGATGGGGACAGGGGAACTTCAGATACGCAGTATTTT | CSVDGDRGTSDTQYF
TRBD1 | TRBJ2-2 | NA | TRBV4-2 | TGTGCCAGCAGCCAACAGGGACAGGGCGGGGAGCTGTTTTTT | CASSQQGQGGELFF
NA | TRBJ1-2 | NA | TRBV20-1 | TGCAGTGCTAGGGACAGCTATGGCTACACCTTC | CSARDSYGYTF
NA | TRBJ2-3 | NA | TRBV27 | TGTGCCAGCAGTCACCGCACAGATACGCAGTATTTT | CASSHRTDTQYF
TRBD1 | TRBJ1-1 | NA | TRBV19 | TGTGCCAGTAGAACGACAGGGGGCGGTACTGAAGCTTTCTTT | CASRTTGGGTEAFF
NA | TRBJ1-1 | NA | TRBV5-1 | TGCGCCAGCAGCGTGCTTGAGGCCACTGAAGCTTTCTTT | CASSVLEATEAFF
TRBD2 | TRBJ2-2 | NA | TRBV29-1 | TGCAGCGTCTGGACTAGCCGGAACACCGGGGAGCTGTTTTTT | CSVWTSRNTGELFF
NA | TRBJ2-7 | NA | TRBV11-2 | TGTGCCAGCCGGAGGGTGGGGAGCTACGAGCAGTACTTC | CASRRVGSYEQYF
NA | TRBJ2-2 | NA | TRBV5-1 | TGCGCCAGCAGCTTGGGCTCCAGGGGTACCGGGGAGCTGTTTTTT | CASSLGSRGTGELFF
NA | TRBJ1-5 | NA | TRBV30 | TGTGCCTGGAGTGTACTGGCAAGTAATCAGCCCCAGCATTTT | CAWSVLASNQPQHF
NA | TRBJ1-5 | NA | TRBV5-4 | TGTGCCAGCAGCTCCCAGGGGCAGGGTCAGCCCCAGCATTTT | CASSSQGQGQPQHF
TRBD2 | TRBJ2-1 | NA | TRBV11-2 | TGTGCCAGCAGCTTAGACCCGGGACTAGAAGTTAGTGAGCAGTTCTTC | CASSLDPGLEVSEQFF
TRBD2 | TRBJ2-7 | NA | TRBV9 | TGTGCCAGCAGCCCCGGGACTAGCCTCGAGCAGTACTTC | CASSPGTSLEQYF
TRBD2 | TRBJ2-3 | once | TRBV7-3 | TGTGCCAGCAGCAGTAGCGGGAGCACGCAGTATTTT | CASSSSGSTQYF
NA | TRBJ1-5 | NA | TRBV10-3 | TGTGCCATCAGTGAGATGGTATATCAGCCCCAGCATTTT | CAISEMVYQPQHF
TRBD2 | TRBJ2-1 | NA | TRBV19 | TGTGCCAGTAGTACTACTAGCGGGAGGGGCAATGAGCAGTTCTTC | CASSTTSGRGNEQFF
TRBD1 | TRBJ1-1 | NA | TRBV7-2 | TGTGCCAGCAGCTTAGTGGGGACAGGGCAAACTGAAGCTTTCTTT | CASSLVGTGQTEAFF
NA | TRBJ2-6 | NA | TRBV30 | TGTGCCTGTAGTTTTGGTGGGGCCAACGTCCTTACTTTC | CACSFGGANVLTF
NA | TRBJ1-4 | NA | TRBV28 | TGTGCCAGCAGTCCCCTACGGGGTAATGAAAAACTGTTTTTT | CASSPLRGNEKLFF
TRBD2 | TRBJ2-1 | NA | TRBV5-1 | TGCGCCAGCAGCTTGACATCTAGCGGGAGGGTTTGGTTCTTC | CASSLTSSGRVWFF
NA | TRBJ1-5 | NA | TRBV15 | TGTGCCACCAGCCGCCTCAGGGCCCTTAGCAATCAGCCCCAGCATTTT | CATSRLRALSNQPQHF
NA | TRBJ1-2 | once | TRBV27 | TGTGCCAGCAGTTTTGATGTACAAACCTATGGCTACACCTTC | CASSFDVQTYGYTF
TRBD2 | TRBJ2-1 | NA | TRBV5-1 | TGCGCCAGCAGCAGAGGACTAGCGGGCAGGACATACAATGAGCAGTTCTTC | CASSRGLAGRTYNEQFF
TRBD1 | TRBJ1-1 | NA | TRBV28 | TGTGCCAGCAGTATGACAGGGGGCTCTGGAGCTTTCTTT | CASSMTGGSGAFF
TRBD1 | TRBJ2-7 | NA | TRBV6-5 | TGTGCCAGCAGTTCTACTCGACAGGGAAGGGAGCAGTACTTC | CASSSTRQGREQYF
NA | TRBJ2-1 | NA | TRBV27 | TGTGCCAGCAAAATCACTAGCTACAATGAGCAGTTCTTC | CASKITSYNEQFF
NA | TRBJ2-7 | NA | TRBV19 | TGTGCCAGTAGTCTACCCCGGGGCGGTTCCTACGAGCAGTACTTC | CASSLPRGGSYEQYF
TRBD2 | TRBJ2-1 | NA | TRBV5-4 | TGTGCCAGCAGTACGCGGACTAGCGGGAGCGATGAGCAGTTCTTC | CASSTRTSGSDEQFF
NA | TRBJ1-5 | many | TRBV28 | TGTGCCAGCAGTTTAGGGCGCCTTAGCAATCAGCCCCAGCATTTT | CASSLGRLSNQPQHF
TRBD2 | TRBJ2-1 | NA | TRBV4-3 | TGCGCCAGCAGCCAAGAGATGTCTAGCGGGAGTACTTACAATGAGCAGTTCTTC | CASSQEMSSGSTYNEQFF
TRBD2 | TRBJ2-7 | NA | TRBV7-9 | TGTGCCAGCAGCCCCGGACTAGCGGGAGTATCCTACGAGCAGTACTTC | CASSPGLAGVSYEQYF
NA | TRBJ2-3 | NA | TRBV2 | TGTGCCAGCAGTGAAGAAGCGGGACACACAGATACGCAGTATTTT | CASSEEAGHTDTQYF
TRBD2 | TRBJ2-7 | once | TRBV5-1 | TGCGCCAGCAGAGGACTAGCTTTCTACGAGCAGTACTTC | CASRGLAFYEQYF
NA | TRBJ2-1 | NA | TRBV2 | TGTGCCAGCACGCGGGGACCTCTGGCGTACAATGAGCAGTTCTTC | CASTRGPLAYNEQFF
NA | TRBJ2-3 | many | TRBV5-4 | TGTGCCAGCAGTTGGGACACGAGCTCCACAGATACGCAGTATTTT | CASSWDTSSTDTQYF
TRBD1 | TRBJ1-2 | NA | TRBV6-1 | TGTGCCAGCAATCCCGGGACAGGGGGCGGGTATGGCTACACCTTC | CASNPGTGGGYGYTF
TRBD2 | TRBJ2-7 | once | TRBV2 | TGTGCCAGCTTTAGCGGGAGGGCCTACGAGCAGTACTTC | CASFSGRAYEQYF
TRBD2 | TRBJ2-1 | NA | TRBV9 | TGTGCCAGCACCCCCACGACTAGCGTATACAATGAGCAGTTCTTC | CASTPTTSVYNEQFF
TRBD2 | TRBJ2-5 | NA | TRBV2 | TGTGCCAGCAGTGTGGCGGGAGGGCTCCAAGAGACCCAGTACTTC | CASSVAGGLQETQYF
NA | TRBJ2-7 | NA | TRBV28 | TGTGCCAGCAGCCGGGACCTCCTCGAGCAGTACTTC | CASSRDLLEQYF
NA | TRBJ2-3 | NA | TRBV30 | TGTGCCTGGGGGGGTACAGATACGCAGTATTTT | CAWGGTDTQYF
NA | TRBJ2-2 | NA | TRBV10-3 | TGTGCCATCAGTGAGTGGACGGGTAATACAACAACCGGGGAGCTGTTTTTT | CAISEWTGNTTTGELFF
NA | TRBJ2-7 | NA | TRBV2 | TGTGCCAGCAGTGAAGCCGGGACGCGATCCTCCCTCAAGCAGTACTTC | CASSEAGTRSSLKQYF
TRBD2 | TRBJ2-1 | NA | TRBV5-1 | TGCGCCAGCAGCTTGGAAGTGAATAGCGGGTATCAGTTCTTC | CASSLEVNSGYQFF
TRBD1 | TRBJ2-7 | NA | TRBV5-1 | TGCGCCAGCAGCTCGGACAGGGATGAGCAGTACTTC | CASSSDRDEQYF